This TCR beta chain was captured by sequencing in a study of PD-1 blockade in classical Hodgkin lymphoma. Findings and limits, study-wide: Nivolumab initiated under 1 year post-ASCT led to patient exclusion. CD4+ TCR diversity, unlike CD8+, rose significantly by C4D1. Relapsed/refractory patients reportedly had the lowest baseline TCR diversity, below newly diagnosed patients, who were below healthy donors. The authors have not defined what causes the repertoire differences, possibly disease activity or prior therapy.

Assay: immunoSEQ multiplex PCR; the TCRdb copy retains only in-frame clones and omits some. Of 43,000 or so clones in the sample, roughly 73% were seen once. Time point specified: cycle 4 day 1 (C4D1), after 6 weeks of nivolumab. Brentuximab vedotin exposure varied, and every patient relapsed after autologous stem cell transplantation. CDR1 and CDR2 (germline): LGHNA, YNFKEQ. After removal of 4 bases from V and 9 bases from J, the junction contained 12 bases not matched to a gene. The CDR3 has 16 amino acids. This clone was recorded at least ten times. What it binds is not known. The chain has TRBV4-2 and TRBJ2-7, with 13 bases lining up with TRBD2. The clonotype was recovered from a human donor with classical Hodgkin lymphoma. The material sequenced was peripheral blood mononuclear cells (PBMCs), taken before the fourth cycle of nivolumab. For the CDR3, the DNA is TGTGCCAGCAGCCCCCCTCCGGGGACTAGCGGGGCTGCGCAGTACTTC. It yields the protein CASSPPPGTSGAAQYF.